Shown below are 4 T cell receptor beta chains from a single sample sequenced in a study of blood T cell repertoires in COVID-19. Assay used: immunoSEQ multiplex PCR; TCRdb lists only in-frame clones, some missing. Of fewer than 200,000 clones in the sample, roughly 87% were seen once. The sample taken for sequencing was peripheral blood. The source of these receptors is a woman aged 55-69 years with COVID-19, enrolled during active disease.

For the CDR3, the DNA is TGTGCCAGCAGCCCCCGGGGGGGGTCCCCCTACAATGAGCAGTTCTTC. Translation: CASSPRGGSPYNEQFF. The chain links TRBV7-9 to TRBJ2-1; 8 bases line up with TRBD2. This CDR3 is 16 amino acids long. Trimming took 5 bases from V and 2 from J; bases not matched to a gene: 8. The V gene's germline CDR1 is SEHNR and CDR2 FQNEAQ (reference sequence).

The J gene is TRBJ2-2, the V gene TRBV2, with 7 bases matching TRBD2. CDR1 and CDR2 from the germline V gene are SNHLY and FYNNEI. The CDR3 loop spans 17 amino acids. V was pared by 5 bases and J by 2 bases, with 11 bases of the junction left unmatched. The DNA of the CDR3 is TGTGCCAGCAGTCTACGACTTCTAGCGGCTAACACCGGGGAGCTGTTTTTT. Translating gives CASSLRLLAANTGELFF.

This chain links TRBV28 with TRBJ2-7; 8 bases map to TRBD1. The V segment lost 5 bases and the J segment 0 bases; nucleotides outside the gene matches: 9. The CDR3 totals 16 residues. The germline V gene has CDR1 MDHEN and CDR2 SYDVKM. The CDR3 loop reads CASSNPRGLSSYEQYF. The CDR3 bases are TGTGCCAGCAGTAACCCCAGGGGGCTTAGCTCCTACGAGCAGTACTTC.

The rearrangement links TRBV7-2 to TRBJ2-1; perhaps TRBD2 as D (6 bases). This CDR3 contains 15 residues. The germline CDR1 and CDR2 sequences are SGHTA and FQGNSA. Deletions cut 1 base from V and 5 bases from J, with 12 bases between. The CDR3 is CASSLGVSGDNEQFF. The CDR3, as DNA: TGTGCCAGCAGCTTAGGCGTTAGCGGCGACAATGAGCAGTTCTTC.